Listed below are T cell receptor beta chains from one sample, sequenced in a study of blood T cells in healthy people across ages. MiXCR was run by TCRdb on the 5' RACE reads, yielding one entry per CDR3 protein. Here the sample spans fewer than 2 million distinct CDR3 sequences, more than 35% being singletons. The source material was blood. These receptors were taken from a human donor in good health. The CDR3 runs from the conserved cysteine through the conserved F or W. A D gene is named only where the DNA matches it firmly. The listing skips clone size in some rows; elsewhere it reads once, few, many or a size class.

CASSQGTRMQETQYF,TGCGCCAGCAGCCAAGGCACCCGGATGCAAGAGACCCAGTACTTC,TRBJ2-5,few,TRBV4-3,NA
CASTRASHSYNEQFF,TGTGCCAGCACCAGGGCCTCCCACTCCTACAATGAGCAGTTCTTC,TRBJ2-1,NA,TRBV2,NA
CAGSFVQGEQYF,TGTGCCGGCAGTTTTGTCCAGGGCGAGCAGTACTTC,TRBJ2-7,NA,TRBV12-3/TRBV12-4,NA
CASSLGRGYYNEQFF,TGTGCCAGCAGTTTGGGCAGGGGGTACTACAATGAGCAGTTTTTC,TRBJ2-1,NA,TRBV12-3/TRBV12-4,TRBD1
CASSLSTQGLTNEQFF,TGTGCCAGCAGCTTATCAACACAGGGGCTCACCAATGAGCAGTTCTTC,TRBJ2-1,NA,TRBV7-6,TRBD1
CASSVGPSSSYEQYF,TGTGCCAGCAGCGTAGGTCCCAGTTCCTCCTACGAGCAGTACTTC,TRBJ2-7,NA,TRBV9,NA
CASSLWGEETDTQYF,TGTGCCAGCAGTTTATGGGGGGAAGAGACAGATACGCAGTATTTT,TRBJ2-3,few,TRBV28,NA
CASSLATLSNNEQFF,TGTGCCAGCAGCTTAGCCACTCTCTCGAACAATGAGCAGTTCTTC,TRBJ2-1,NA,TRBV7-9,NA
CASSLIAGDSYEQYF,TGTGCCAGCAGCTTAATAGCGGGGGACTCCTACGAGCAGTACTTC,TRBJ2-7,many,TRBV7-6,TRBD2
CSAPRERGQGSLGEQYF,TGCAGTGCTCCCCGGGAGAGGGGGCAGGGTTCGCTTGGCGAGCAGTACTTC,TRBJ2-7,NA,TRBV20-1,NA
CSARSGTSASDEKYF,TGCAGTGCTAGATCTGGGACTAGCGCATCGGACGAGAAGTACTTC,TRBJ2-7,NA,TRBV20-1,TRBD2
CASSLATPPDTQYF,TGTGCCAGCAGCTTAGCAACCCCACCTGATACGCAGTATTTT,TRBJ2-3,NA,TRBV7-6,NA
CASSDSGRQGYGYTF,TGTGCCAGCAGTGACAGCGGACGGCAGGGGTATGGCTACACCTTC,TRBJ1-2,few,TRBV6-1,NA
CASSVAASGGYQETQYF,TGTGCCAGCAGCGTAGCTGCTAGCGGGGGGTACCAAGAGACCCAGTACTTC,TRBJ2-5,NA,TRBV9,TRBD2
CASWGTSNEQYF,TGTGCCAGCTGGGGGACTAGTAACGAGCAGTACTTC,TRBJ2-7,many,TRBV6-6,TRBD2
CASSQGGGGFLDSPLHF,TGCGCCAGCAGCCAAGGAGGGGGAGGGTTCCTGGATTCACCCCTCCACTTT,TRBJ1-6,NA,TRBV4-1,NA
CASSGRVQETQFF,TGTGCCAGCAGCGGGAGAGTCCAAGAGACCCAGTTCTTC,TRBJ2-1,NA,TRBV13,NA
CASSFDRYYGYTF,TGTGCCAGCAGTTTCGACCGATACTATGGCTACACCTTC,TRBJ1-2,NA,TRBV12-3/TRBV12-4,NA
CASTQGPDTQYF,TGTGCCAGCACCCAGGGGCCAGATACGCAGTATTTT,TRBJ2-3,NA,TRBV7-2,NA
CASSFKWNEQYF,TGTGCCAGCAGCTTCAAATGGAATGAGCAGTACTTC,TRBJ2-4,NA,TRBV5-5,NA
CASSTGRDNEQFF,TGTGCTAGCAGCACCGGGCGGGACAATGAGCAGTTCTTC,TRBJ2-1,few,TRBV7-7,NA
CSARVLAGGFSYNEQFF,TGCAGTGCTAGAGTTCTAGCGGGGGGCTTCTCCTACAATGAGCAGTTCTTC,TRBJ2-1,NA,TRBV20-1,TRBD2
CASSYGTGRFETQYF,TGTGCCAGCAGTTACGGAACAGGGAGGTTTGAGACCCAGTACTTC,TRBJ2-5,NA,TRBV6-5,NA
CASSQGPWDPRQPQHF,TGCGCCAGCAGCCAGGGTCCTTGGGATCCGCGGCAGCCCCAGCATTTT,TRBJ1-5,few,TRBV5-1,NA
CASSPPGHLTEAFF,TGTGCCAGCAGCCCACCGGGTCACCTCACTGAAGCTTTCTTT,TRBJ1-1,few,TRBV11-2,NA
CASSLGVRDRVKAFF,TGTGCCAGCAGCTTAGGGGTGCGGGACAGGGTAAAAGCTTTCTTT,TRBJ1-1,NA,TRBV7-9,TRBD1
CASSYLGEAEAFF,TGTGCCAGCAGTTATCTGGGTGAGGCTGAAGCTTTCTTT,TRBJ1-1,NA,TRBV6-5,NA
CASSSDGVLTF,TGTGCCAGCAGCTCCGACGGCGTCCTGACTTTC,TRBJ2-6,few,TRBV7-3,NA
CASSQEDQGGKYGYTF,TGTGCCAGCAGCCAAGAGGACCAGGGAGGGAAGTATGGCTACACCTTC,TRBJ1-2,few,TRBV4-2,NA
CASSWGPGLGQYF,TGTGCCAGCAGTTGGGGTCCGGGTCTCGGGCAGTACTTC,TRBJ2-4,NA,TRBV12-3/TRBV12-4,NA
CASSPTSGGSFSYEQYF,TGTGCCAGCAGCCCCACTAGCGGGGGCTCATTTTCCTACGAGCAGTACTTC,TRBJ2-7,few,TRBV7-2,TRBD2
CASSLGFRASSYEQYF,TGTGCCAGCAGCTTAGGGTTCAGGGCGAGCTCCTACGAGCAGTACTTC,TRBJ2-7,NA,TRBV7-2,NA
CATSSLQQGLLEKLFF,TGTGCCACCAGCTCCCTTCAACAAGGGTTATTGGAAAAACTGTTTTTT,TRBJ1-4,few,TRBV15,NA
CASSLRGLAGNEQYF,TGTGCCAGCAGCCTAAGGGGCCTAGCGGGGAATGAGCAGTACTTC,TRBJ2-5,NA,TRBV7-2,TRBD2
CASSYPGTGQETRYF,TGTGCCAGCAGCTATCCCGGGACAGGCCAAGAGACCCGGTACTTC,TRBJ2-5,NA,TRBV7-2,TRBD1
CASSDQGGVHEQYF,TGCGCCAGCAGTGACCAAGGGGGGGTACACGAGCAGTACTTC,TRBJ2-7,few,TRBV5-1,NA
CSVEGLGYEQFF,TGCAGCGTTGAGGGACTGGGCTATGAGCAGTTCTTC,TRBJ2-1,few,TRBV29-1,NA
CASSLHASGGIYEQYF,TGTGCCAGCAGCTTACATGCTAGCGGGGGGATCTACGAGCAGTACTTC,TRBJ2-7,few,TRBV7-2,TRBD2
CASRGRAGFGGYTF,TGTGCCAGCAGGGGCAGGGCCGGTTTCGGGGGCTACACCTTC,TRBJ1-2,NA,TRBV28,NA
CAISGGQGRFSYEQYF,TGTGCCATCAGCGGAGGACAGGGGCGATTTTCCTACGAGCAGTACTTC,TRBJ2-7,many,TRBV10-3,TRBD1
CASSPHPGGDNEQFF,TGTGCCAGCAGCCCCCACCCGGGGGGTGACAATGAGCAGTTCTTC,TRBJ2-1,few,TRBV11-1,TRBD2